This note documents a single TCR beta chain sequence. Its target is unknown. CDR3 length: 16 residues. In germline, CDR1 is SGHRS, CDR2 YFSETQ. V was pared by 2 bases and J by 4 bases, with 7 bases of the junction left unmatched. People with hyperthyroidism were aged 18 to 65 and newly diagnosed, under 2 months' duration. Exclusion applied to patients with other autoimmune diseases, uncontrolled infections, pregnancy or lactation. This sample was included in a study of Graves' ophthalmopathy and Graves' hyperthyroidism. Amplifying from RNA transcripts, the study obtained TCR beta CDR3 regions. RT-PCR in the first round used HTBI primers; a second-round multiplex PCR followed. TCRdb used MiXCR to reprocess the multiplex PCR reads, holding one entry per CDR3 protein. The sample has 900,000 to 1,200,000 distinct CDR3 sequences, roughly 35% seen once. Study observations and caveats: Ophthalmopathy progression was predicted by the model at 55% to 71% sensitivity and approximately 72% specificity. Also, most clonotypes expanded in the thyroid above 0.001 frequency appeared in blood.

The clonotype originates from an adult man with Graves' hyperthyroidism. The sample was peripheral blood or thyroid tissue (not recorded which). J is TRBJ2-7 and V is TRBV5-1; 12 bases are a match to TRBD2. This CDR3 is CASSFSASGREYEQYF. The CDR3 nucleotides are TGCGCCAGCAGCTTTTCGGCTAGCGGGAGGGAATACGAGCAGTACTTC.